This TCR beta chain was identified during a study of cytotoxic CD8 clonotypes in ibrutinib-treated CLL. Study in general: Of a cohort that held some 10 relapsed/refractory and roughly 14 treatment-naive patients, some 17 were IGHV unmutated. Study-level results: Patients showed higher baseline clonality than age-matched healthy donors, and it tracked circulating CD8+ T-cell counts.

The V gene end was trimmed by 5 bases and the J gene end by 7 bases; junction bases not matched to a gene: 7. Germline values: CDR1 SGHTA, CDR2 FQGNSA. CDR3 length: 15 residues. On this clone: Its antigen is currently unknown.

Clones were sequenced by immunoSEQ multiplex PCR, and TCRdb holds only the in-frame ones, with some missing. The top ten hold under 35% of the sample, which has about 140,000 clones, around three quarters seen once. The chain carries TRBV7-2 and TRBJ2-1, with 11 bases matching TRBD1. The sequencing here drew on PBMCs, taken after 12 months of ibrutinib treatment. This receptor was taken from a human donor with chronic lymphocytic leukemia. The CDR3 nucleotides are TGTGCCAGCAGCCCTAAGGACAGGGGGCGAAATGAGCAGTTCTTC. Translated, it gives CASSPKDRGRNEQFF.